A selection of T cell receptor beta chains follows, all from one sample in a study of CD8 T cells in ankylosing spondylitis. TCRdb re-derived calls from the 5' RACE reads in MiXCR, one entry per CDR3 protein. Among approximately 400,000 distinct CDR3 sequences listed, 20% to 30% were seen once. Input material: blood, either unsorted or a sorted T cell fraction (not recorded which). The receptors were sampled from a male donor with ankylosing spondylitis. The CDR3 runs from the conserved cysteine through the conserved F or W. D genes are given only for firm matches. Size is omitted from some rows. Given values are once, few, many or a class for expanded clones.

TGTGCCAGCAGCTTAGGTTTTGGGGGGACTACAAGCACAGATACGCAGTATTTT CASSLGFGGTTSTDTQYF TRBV11-2 TRBD2 TRBJ2-3 .
TGTGCCAGCAGTCCCGGACAGGGGATTGCCGGAGCTTTCTTT CASSPGQGIAGAFF TRBV12-3/TRBV12-4 TRBD1 TRBJ1-1 .
TGTGCCAGCAACGGGAGGTCCTACAATGAGCAGTTCTTC CASNGRSYNEQFF TRBV2 TRBD2 TRBJ2-1 .
TGTGCCACCAGTGACCGACAGGGGCTGGAGACCCAGTACTTC CATSDRQGLETQYF TRBV24-1 TRBD1 TRBJ2-5 many
TGTGCCAGCAGCTTAGATTATGGCCACAATGAAAAACTGTTTTTT CASSLDYGHNEKLFF TRBV7-8 . TRBJ1-4 few
TGTGCCAGTGGGTCCCAAAGAGAGACCCAGTACTTC CASGSQRETQYF TRBV2 . TRBJ2-5 .
TGCGCCAGCAGCTTTATGACAGGGCGGTCCAGCACTGAAGCTTTCTTT CASSFMTGRSSTEAFF TRBV5-1 TRBD1 TRBJ1-1 .
TGTGCCAGCAGACAAAGAGAGACCCAGTACTTC CASRQRETQYF TRBV14 . TRBJ2-5 few
TGCAGCGGCGTGGGGGTGGGCAATGAGCAGTTCTTC CSGVGVGNEQFF TRBV29-1 . TRBJ2-1 few
TGTGCCAGCGGATCTAACTATGGCTACACCTTC CASGSNYGYTF TRBV6-6 . TRBJ1-2 .
TGTGCCAGCAGCCTGGACAGGGGGCGTGCTGGCTACACCTTC CASSLDRGRAGYTF TRBV12-3/TRBV12-4 TRBD1 TRBJ1-2 few
TGTGCCAGCAGAGCCTCTAGCGCGAAAGGAAACTACGAGCAGTACTTC CASRASSAKGNYEQYF TRBV28 . TRBJ2-7 .
TGTGCCACCGCCGGGACTAGCGTCGGGGAGCTGTTTTTT CATAGTSVGELFF TRBV24-1 TRBD2 TRBJ2-2 .
TGTGCCAGCAGCGTAGGGGCAGACCCCTACAATGAGCAGTTCTTC CASSVGADPYNEQFF TRBV9 . TRBJ2-1 few
TGTGCCAGCTCTCCGACTGGCAGGGGAGAGACCCAGTACTTC CASSPTGRGETQYF TRBV18 . TRBJ2-5 .
TGCGCCAGCAGCCAACTACTAGCGGGAGGGTCAGATACGCAGTATTTT CASSQLLAGGSDTQYF TRBV5-1 TRBD2 TRBJ2-3 .
TGTGCCACCAGTGAGGGGGACGGCCTGGGACAGCCCCAGCATTTT CATSEGDGLGQPQHF TRBV24-1 . TRBJ1-5 .
TGTGCCAGCAGCCTTGCAGGGACAGGGTATACCGGGGAGCTGTTTTTT CASSLAGTGYTGELFF TRBV3-1 TRBD1 TRBJ2-2 .
TGTGCCAGCAGCCAGACAGAAAGACGGGGAGAGACCCAGTACTTC CASSQTERRGETQYF TRBV7-9 . TRBJ2-5 .
TGTGCCAGCAGTATCACCTTGAACACCGGGGAGCTGTTTTTT CASSITLNTGELFF TRBV12-3/TRBV12-4 . TRBJ2-2 many
TGTGCCAGCAGCCTAGGACTAGCGGAAACTCGGGGTGGTGAGCAGTTCTTC CASSLGLAETRGGEQFF TRBV5-6 TRBD2 TRBJ2-1 .
TGCGCCAGCAGCCAACGGGATAGCGGGACTAGCACAGATACGCAGTATTTT CASSQRDSGTSTDTQYF TRBV4-1 TRBD2 TRBJ2-3 .
TGTGCCAGCAGCCCCAACGGGGGGGCCTCTTACTTCTATGGCTACACCTTC CASSPNGGASYFYGYTF TRBV7-2 . TRBJ1-2 few
TGTGCCAGCAGCTTGGGGGGACTAGCTAGCAATGAGCAGTTCTTC CASSLGGLASNEQFF TRBV7-8 TRBD2 TRBJ2-1 .
TGTGCCAGCAGTCAAGGGACTAGCGGGAGCCAGGGCACAGATACGCAGTATTTT CASSQGTSGSQGTDTQYF TRBV27 TRBD2 TRBJ2-3 .
TGTGCCAGCAACAACGACAGGGGGCCCGGAAACACCATATATTTT CASNNDRGPGNTIYF TRBV12-3/TRBV12-4 TRBD1 TRBJ1-3 few
TGTGCCAGCAGCCCGGGCCGTGGAGGGTATCAGCCCCAGCATTTT CASSPGRGGYQPQHF TRBV6-1 . TRBJ1-5 .
TGTGCCACCGGGGGGGGGCCCAGACAAGAGACCCAGTACTTC CATGGGPRQETQYF TRBV24-1 . TRBJ2-5 .
TGTGCCAGCAGCTTGCAACCCGGGACAGGGAATTCACCCCTCCACTTT CASSLQPGTGNSPLHF TRBV11-1 TRBD1 TRBJ1-6 .
TGCAGTGCTAGACTCCCCAAGTATAGCGGGAGAACAGATACGCAGTATTTT CSARLPKYSGRTDTQYF TRBV20-1 TRBD2 TRBJ2-3 .
TGCAGTGCTGGTGACCTCACAGATACGCAGTATTTT CSAGDLTDTQYF TRBV20-1 . TRBJ2-3 .
TGTGCCAGCAGTTGGGGGACAGGGCGAAATTCACCCCTCCACTTT CASSWGTGRNSPLHF TRBV12-3/TRBV12-4 TRBD1 TRBJ1-6 few
TGTGCCACCAGCAGAGATAGACATACTGAAGCTTTCTTT CATSRDRHTEAFF TRBV15 . TRBJ1-1 many
TGTGCCAGCAGCCCCCGGACGGGGCAGCCCCAGCATTTT CASSPRTGQPQHF TRBV7-9 . TRBJ1-5 few
TGTGCCAGCAGCTTAGGGGTAGCGGGCAAGGAGATTCAGTACTTC CASSLGVAGKEIQYF TRBV7-9 TRBD2 TRBJ2-4 .
TGCAGCGTGCCGGGACAGAGGGCGTTTGGCTATGGCTACACCTTC CSVPGQRAFGYGYTF TRBV29-1 TRBD1 TRBJ1-2 .
TGTGCCAGCAGTGCCCCCCCGGGACTAGAAGGCGAGCAGTACTTC CASSAPPGLEGEQYF TRBV12-3/TRBV12-4 TRBD2 TRBJ2-7 once
TGTGCCAGCAGTGAGGACAGGGGGCCCGCAGATACGCAGTATTTT CASSEDRGPADTQYF TRBV25-1 TRBD1 TRBJ2-3 .
TGTGCCAGCAGCCACGTCACTGGGGTAAAACTGTTTTTT CASSHVTGVKLFF TRBV11-2 . TRBJ1-4 .
TGTGCCAGCACCACACTAGCGGGAGATCAAAACATTCAGTACTTC CASTTLAGDQNIQYF TRBV12-3/TRBV12-4 TRBD2 TRBJ2-4 few
TGTGCCAGCACCCTAGGGAGGGGAACTAATGAAAAACTGTTTTTT CASTLGRGTNEKLFF TRBV12-3/TRBV12-4 . TRBJ1-4 few
TGCAGTGCTAGAGTAGAGGCGGGGAGCTCCTACAATGAGCAGTTCTTC CSARVEAGSSYNEQFF TRBV20-1 . TRBJ2-1 .
TGCGCCAGCAGCTTGTTAGCCGGTCAAGAGGAGACCCAGTACTTC CASSLLAGQEETQYF TRBV5-1 . TRBJ2-5 few